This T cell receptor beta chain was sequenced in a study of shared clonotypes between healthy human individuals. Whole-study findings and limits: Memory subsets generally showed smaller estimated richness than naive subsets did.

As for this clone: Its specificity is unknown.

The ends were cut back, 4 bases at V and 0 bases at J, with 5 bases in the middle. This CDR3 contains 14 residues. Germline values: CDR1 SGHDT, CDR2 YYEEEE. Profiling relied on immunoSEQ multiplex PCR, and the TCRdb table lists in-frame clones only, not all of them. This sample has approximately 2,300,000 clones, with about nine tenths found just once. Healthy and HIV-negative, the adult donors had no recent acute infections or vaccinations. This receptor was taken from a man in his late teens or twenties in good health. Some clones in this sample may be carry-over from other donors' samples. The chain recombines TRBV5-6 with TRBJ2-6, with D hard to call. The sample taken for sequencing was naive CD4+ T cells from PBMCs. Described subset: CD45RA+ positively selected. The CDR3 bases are TGTGCCAGCAGCAGGAGCTCTGGGGCCAACGTCCTGACTTTC. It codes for CASSRSSGANVLTF.